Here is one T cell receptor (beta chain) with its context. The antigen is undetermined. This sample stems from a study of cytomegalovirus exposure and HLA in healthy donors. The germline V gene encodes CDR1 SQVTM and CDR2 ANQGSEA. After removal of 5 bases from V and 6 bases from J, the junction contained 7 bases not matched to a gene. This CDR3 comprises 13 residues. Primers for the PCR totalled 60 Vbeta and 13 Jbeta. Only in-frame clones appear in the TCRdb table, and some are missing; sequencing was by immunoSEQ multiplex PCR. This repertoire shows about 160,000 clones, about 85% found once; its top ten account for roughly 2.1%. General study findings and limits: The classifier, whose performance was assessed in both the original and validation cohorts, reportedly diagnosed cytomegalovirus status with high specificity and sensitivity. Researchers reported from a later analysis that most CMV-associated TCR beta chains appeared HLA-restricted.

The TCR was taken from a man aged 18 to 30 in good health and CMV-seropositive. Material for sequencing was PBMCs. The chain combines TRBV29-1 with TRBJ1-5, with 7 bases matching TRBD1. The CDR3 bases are TGCAGCGTTATCGACAGGGCGGGTCAGCCCCAGCATTTT. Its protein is CSVIDRAGQPQHF.